These 5 T cell receptor beta chains came from one sample sequenced in a study of post-analysis software for immune sequencing data. Study-level points and caveats: Five TRBV segments were significantly more frequent in patients than in controls. TRBV5-6, TRBV5-1 and TRBV20-1 were among these segments.

Which antigens these TCRs recognize remains unknown. Prepared libraries of TCR beta cDNA carried unique molecular identifiers. TCRdb ran MiXCR on the PCR reads and lists one entry per CDR3 protein. The table shows around 250,000 distinct CDR3 sequences, with roughly a third occurring only once. Sequenced material: blood. The receptor set was obtained from a girl aged 5-17 years with multiple sclerosis.

This clonotype was seen many times. The chain couples TRBV20-1 to TRBJ1-1; tentatively, D is TRBD1 (6 bases). The CDR3 spans 12 residues. Germline values: CDR1 DFQATT, CDR2 SNEGSKA (reference sequence). V was cut by 3 bases and J by 5 bases, with 10 bases left in between. The CDR3 DNA sequence: TGCAGTGCTAGGAAGGGGGGAACTGAAGCTTTCTTT. Its protein is CSARKGGTEAFF.

This clonotype turned up a few times. This chain links TRBV27 with TRBJ1-5; 7 bases align to TRBD1. Looked up from germline, CDR1 is MNHEY and CDR2 is SMNVEV (reference sequence). V dropped 6 bases and J dropped 7; count of bases not matched to a gene: 12. The length of the CDR3 is 15 residues. For the CDR3, the DNA is TGTGCCAGCAGACCACTAACAGGGGCAGGACAGCCCCAGCATTTT. It encodes CASRPLTGAGQPQHF.

This clonotype was counted at least ten times. The gene calls are TRBV6-6 and TRBJ1-5; tentatively, D is TRBD1 (6 bases). Between the trimmed V and J ends, which lost 2 bases and 0 bases, there was a span of 11 bases. The CDR3 loop spans 16 amino acids. From germline, CDR1 is MNHNY and CDR2 SVGAGI (reference sequence). The CDR3 protein is CASSYPPTGSNQPQHF. For the CDR3, the DNA is TGTGCCAGCAGTTACCCCCCGACAGGTAGCAATCAGCCCCAGCATTTT.

This clonotype was counted only a few times. This rearrangement joins TRBV12-3 or TRBV12-4 to TRBJ2-2, with a possible D match to TRBD2 (5 bases). Trimming removed 3 bases at V and 3 bases at J, with 11 bases between. The CDR3 has 15 residues. The CDR3 DNA is TGTGCCAGCAGTTTTAGGACTCGGGACACCGGGGAGCTGTTTTTT. Protein: CASSFRTRDTGELFF.

This clonotype has a count of ten or more. The V gene is TRBV15, the J gene TRBJ1-2; 7 bases match TRBD1. The length of the CDR3 is 14 residues. J lost 7 bases, V lost 0 bases, and 5 bases had no gene match. CDR1 is LNHNV and CDR2 is YYDKDF in the germline V gene (reference sequence). For the CDR3, the DNA is TGTGCCACCAGCAGAGACAGGGGGAAATTTGGCTACACCTTC. Amino acids: CATSRDRGKFGYTF.